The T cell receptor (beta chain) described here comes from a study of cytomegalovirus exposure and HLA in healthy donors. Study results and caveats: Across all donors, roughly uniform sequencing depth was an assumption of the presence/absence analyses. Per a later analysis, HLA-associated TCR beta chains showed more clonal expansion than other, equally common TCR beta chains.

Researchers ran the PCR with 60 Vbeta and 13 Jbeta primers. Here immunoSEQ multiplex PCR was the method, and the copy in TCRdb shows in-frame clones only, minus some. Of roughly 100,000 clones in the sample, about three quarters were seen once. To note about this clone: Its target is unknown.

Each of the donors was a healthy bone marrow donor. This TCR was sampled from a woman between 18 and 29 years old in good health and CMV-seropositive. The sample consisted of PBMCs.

The CDR3 loop reads CASSVGPTGTGNTIYF. For the CDR3, the DNA is TGTGCCAGCAGCGTAGGCCCCACAGGGACTGGAAACACCATATATTTT. This chain connects TRBV9 to TRBJ1-3, with a possible D match to TRBD1 (6 bases). V was shortened by 0 bases and J by 2 bases, with 12 bases between the two germline ends. Germline-derived CDR1 and CDR2 are SGDLS and YYNGEE. This CDR3 comprises 16 residues.